This TCR beta chain was identified in a study of CD8 T cells in ankylosing spondylitis. TCRdb recomputed calls from the 5' RACE reads with MiXCR, one row per CDR3 protein. The sample consists of about 840,000 distinct CDR3 sequences, around 11% of them appearing once. There are 13 residues in the CDR3. Germline lookup yields CDR1 DFQATT and CDR2 SNEGSKA (reference sequence). Deletions cut 1 base from V and 11 bases from J, with 17 bases between. Study conclusions and caveats: Fewer than 10 highly homologous variants formed a TCR beta motif that appeared characteristic of ankylosing spondylitis blood.

In its sample, this clonotype was seen many times. No antigen is known for it. The chain employs TRBV20-1 and TRBJ1-2; D is unresolved. Sequenced: blood, either unsorted or a sorted T cell fraction (not recorded which). The TCR comes from a male donor with ankylosing spondylitis. The CDR3 sequence is CSARVPNPGEYTF. In DNA, the CDR3 is TGCAGTGCTAGAGTCCCGAACCCCGGCGAATACACCTTC.